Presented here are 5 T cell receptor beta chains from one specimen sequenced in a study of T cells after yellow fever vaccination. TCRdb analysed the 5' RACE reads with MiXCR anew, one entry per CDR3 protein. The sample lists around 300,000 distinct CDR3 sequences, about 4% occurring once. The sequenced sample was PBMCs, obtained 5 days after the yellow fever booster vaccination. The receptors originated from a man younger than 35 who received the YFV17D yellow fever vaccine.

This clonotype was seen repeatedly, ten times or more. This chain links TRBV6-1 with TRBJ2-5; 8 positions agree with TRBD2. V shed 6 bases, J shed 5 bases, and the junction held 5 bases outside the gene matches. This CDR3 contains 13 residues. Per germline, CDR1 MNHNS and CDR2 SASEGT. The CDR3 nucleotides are TGTGCCAGCAGGCCGGGGGGGCAGGAGACCCAGTACTTC. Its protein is CASRPGGQETQYF.

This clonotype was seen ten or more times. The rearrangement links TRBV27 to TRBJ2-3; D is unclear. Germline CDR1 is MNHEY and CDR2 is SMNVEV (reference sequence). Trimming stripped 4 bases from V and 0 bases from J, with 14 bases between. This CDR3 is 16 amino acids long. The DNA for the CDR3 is TGTGCCAGCAGTTGGGATTCGGACCCTAGCACAGATACGCAGTATTTT. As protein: CASSWDSDPSTDTQYF.

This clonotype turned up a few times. CDR3 residues: CSVRGNQETQYF. The DNA for the CDR3 is TGCAGTGTTCGGGGGAATCAAGAGACCCAGTACTTC. This chain joins TRBV20-1 and TRBJ2-5, with D possibly TRBD2 on 6 matching bases. This CDR3 spans 12 amino acids. Trimming pared 7 bases from V and 2 bases from J, leaving 11 bases between. Germline CDR1 DFQATT, CDR2 SNEGSKA (reference sequence).

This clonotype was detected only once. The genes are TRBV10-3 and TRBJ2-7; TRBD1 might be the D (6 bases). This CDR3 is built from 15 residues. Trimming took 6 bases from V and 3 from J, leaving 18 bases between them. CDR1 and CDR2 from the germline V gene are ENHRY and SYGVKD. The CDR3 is CAIRESQGDNYEQYF. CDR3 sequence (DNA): TGTGCCATCAGGGAATCACAGGGAGACAACTACGAGCAGTACTTC.

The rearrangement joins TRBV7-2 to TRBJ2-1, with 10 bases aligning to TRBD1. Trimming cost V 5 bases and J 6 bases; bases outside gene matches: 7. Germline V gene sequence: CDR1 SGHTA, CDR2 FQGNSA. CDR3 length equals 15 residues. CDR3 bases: TGTGCCAGCAGCCGGGGGGACAGGGGCTCCAATGAGCAGTTCTTC. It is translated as CASSRGDRGSNEQFF.